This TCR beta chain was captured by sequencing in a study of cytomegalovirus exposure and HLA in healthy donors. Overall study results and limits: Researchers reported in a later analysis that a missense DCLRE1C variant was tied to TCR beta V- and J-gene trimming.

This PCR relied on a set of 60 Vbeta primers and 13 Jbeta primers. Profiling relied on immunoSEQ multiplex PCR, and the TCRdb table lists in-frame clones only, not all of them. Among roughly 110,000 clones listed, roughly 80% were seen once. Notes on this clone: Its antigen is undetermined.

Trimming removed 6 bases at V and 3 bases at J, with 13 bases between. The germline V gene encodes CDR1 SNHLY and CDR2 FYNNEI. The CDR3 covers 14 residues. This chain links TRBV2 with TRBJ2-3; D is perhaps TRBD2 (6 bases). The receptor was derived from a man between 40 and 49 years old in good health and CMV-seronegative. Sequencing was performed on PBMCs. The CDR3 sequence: CASSRGVRTDTQYF. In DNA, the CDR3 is TGTGCCAGCAGCCGCGGGGTTAGGACAGATACGCAGTATTTT. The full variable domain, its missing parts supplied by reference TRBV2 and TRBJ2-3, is EPEVTQTPSHQVTQMGQEVILRCVPISNHLYFYWYRQILGQKVEFLVSFYNNEISEKSEIFDDQFSVERPDGSNFTLKIRSTKLEDSAMYFCASSRGVRTDTQYFGPGTRLTVL.